The 14 T cell receptor beta chains listed next were all sequenced from one sample in a study of blood T cell repertoires in COVID-19. TCRdb's copy holds only in-frame clones and misses some; the assay was immunoSEQ multiplex PCR. The table lists 200,000 to 250,000 clones, roughly four fifths of them singletons, with about 3.2% in the top ten. The specimen sequenced was peripheral blood. The receptors originated from a woman aged 18-29 years with acute or convalescent COVID-19.

The V gene is TRBV7-9, the J gene TRBJ1-2; D gene uncertain. Trimming pared 1 base from V and 4 bases from J, leaving 13 bases between. The CDR3 extends over 15 amino acids. Germline V gene sequence: CDR1 SEHNR, CDR2 FQNEAQ (reference sequence). The CDR3 loop is CASSLGPRRGYGYTF. The CDR3 DNA reads as TGTGCCAGCAGCTTAGGCCCTCGACGGGGCTATGGCTACACCTTC. The whole variable domain, remainder taken from reference TRBV7-9 and TRBJ1-2, is DTGVSQNPRHKITKRGQNVTFRCDPISEHNRLYWYRQTLGQGPEFLTYFQNEAQLEKSRLLSDRFSAERPKGSFSTLEIQRTEQGDSAMYLCASSLGPRRGYGYTFGSGTRLTVV.

The sample holds a few counts of this clone. The gene calls are TRBV19 and TRBJ2-2; D may be TRBD1 (5 bases). Per germline, CDR1 LNHDA and CDR2 SQIVND (reference sequence). The V and J ends lost 3 bases and 4 bases respectively, with 9 bases between them. This CDR3 contains 14 residues. CDR3 protein: CASSISGFTGELFF. The CDR3 DNA is TGTGCCAGTAGTATTTCAGGGTTCACCGGGGAGCTGTTTTTT.

The chain couples TRBV30 to TRBJ1-1; D is possibly TRBD1 (6 bases). The CDR3 consists of 13 residues. Germline CDR1 reads GTSNPN; CDR2 reads SVGIG (reference sequence). V was shortened by 0 bases and J by 4 bases, with 9 bases between the two germline ends. The CDR3 DNA follows: TGTGCCTGGAGTGTACAGGGTTTCACTGAAGCTTTCTTT. It encodes CAWSVQGFTEAFF. The full variable domain, completed using reference TRBV30 and TRBJ1-1, is SQTIHQWPATLVQPVGSPLSLECTVEGTSNPNLYWYRQAAGRGLQLLFYSVGIGQISSEVPQNLSASRPQDRQFILSSKKLLLSDSGFYLCAWSVQGFTEAFFGQGTRLTVV.

The chain recombines TRBV27 with TRBJ2-7; 10 bases align to TRBD2. The V gene's germline CDR1 is MNHEY and CDR2 SMNVEV (reference sequence). Trimming at V came to 3 bases and at J to 2 bases, leaving 1 base not matched to a gene. This CDR3 has 14 residues. The CDR3, as DNA: TGTGCCAGCAGTTTCCTAGCGGGAGCCTACGAGCAGTACTTC. It yields the protein CASSFLAGAYEQYF.

The rearrangement uses TRBV5-4 and TRBJ1-2; no firm D call. Germline values: CDR1 SGHNT, CDR2 YYREEE (reference sequence). The CDR3 spans 12 residues. V was shortened by 0 bases and J by 7 bases, with 7 bases between the two germline ends. Written as DNA, the CDR3 is TGTGCCAGCAGCTTGGATACGGGTGGCTACACCTTC. Translating gives CASSLDTGGYTF.

The chain uses TRBV14 and TRBJ2-1, with 13 bases that match TRBD2. CDR3 length: 15 amino acids. The V segment lost 7 bases and the J segment 5 bases; nucleotides outside the gene matches: 5. Germline-derived CDR1 and CDR2 are SGHDN and FVKESK. The DNA of the CDR3 is TGTGCCAGCAACGGACTAGCGGGAGCGGACAATGAGCAGTTCTTC. This codes for CASNGLAGADNEQFF.

The V gene is TRBV6-2 or TRBV6-3, the J gene TRBJ2-4; 13 bases align to TRBD2. CDR3 size: 15 residues. Germline V gives CDR1 MNHEY, CDR2 SVGEGT. Unmatched junction bases numbered 13, after V lost 4 bases and J lost 16 bases. CDR3 DNA sequence: TGTGCCAGCAGTTCCGAGGGACTAGCGGGATTATCGGCATACTTC. Amino acid sequence: CASSSEGLAGLSAYF.

This CDR3 is CASSEALFILGGQGSPKDEKLFF. CDR3 nucleotides: TGTGCCAGCAGTGAAGCGCTTTTCATTCTTGGGGGACAGGGTTCCCCTAAGGATGAAAAACTGTTTTTT. The chain combines TRBV2 with TRBJ1-4, with 9 bases that match TRBD1. Per germline, CDR1 SNHLY and CDR2 FYNNEI. The V and J ends lost 0 bases and 6 bases, in that order; junction bases with no gene match: 26. This CDR3 has 23 residues.

The V call is TRBV7-9, the J call TRBJ1-5; D perhaps matches TRBD1 (6 bases). In germline, CDR1 is SEHNR, CDR2 FQNEAQ (reference sequence). This CDR3 region has 16 residues. Trimming pared 4 bases from V and 3 bases from J, leaving 16 bases between. The CDR3 sequence is CASSSITGGVNQPQHF. CDR3 bases: TGTGCCAGCAGCTCCATCACGGGGGGCGTCAATCAGCCCCAGCATTTT.

This chain links TRBV27 with TRBJ1-2; a weak D match, TRBD1 (5 bases). The V gene lost 4 bases and the J gene lost 6 bases, with 24 bases spanning the gap. The CDR3 runs 17 residues. Germline CDR1 reads MNHEY; CDR2 reads SMNVEV (reference sequence). The DNA of the CDR3 is TGTGCCAGCAGTTCCGACCCGAGGCAGGGATCGGTTCATGGCTACACCTTC. Its translation: CASSSDPRQGSVHGYTF.

V usage is TRBV7-8 and J usage is TRBJ1-5; D is ambiguous. The V end was cut by 4 bases, the J end by 0 bases, with 10 bases between. The CDR3 extends over 15 amino acids. CDR1 SGHVS and CDR2 FQNEAQ come from the germline V gene. CDR3 nucleotide sequence: TGTGCCAGCAGCTATCTTACGGGTAGCAATCAGCCCCAGCATTTT. As protein: CASSYLTGSNQPQHF. Full variable domain (remainder filled in from reference TRBV7-8 and TRBJ1-5): GAGVSQSPRYKVAKRGQDVALRCDPISGHVSLFWYQQALGQGPEFLTYFQNEAQLDKSGLPSDRFFAERPEGSVSTLKIQRTQQEDSAVYLCASSYLTGSNQPQHFGDGTRLSIL.

V usage is TRBV7-9 and J usage is TRBJ1-6; perhaps TRBD1 as D (6 bases). V was clipped by 6 bases and J by 6 bases, with 15 bases between them. The V gene's germline CDR1 is SEHNR and CDR2 FQNEAQ (reference sequence). The CDR3 sequence is 15 residues long. The CDR3 DNA is TGTGCCAGCAGAGAGCCCGGGACACTTAATTCACCCCTCCACTTT. Translated, it gives CASREPGTLNSPLHF.

The chain uses TRBV5-8 and TRBJ1-2; D possibly corresponds to TRBD1 (5 bases). CDR1 SGHTS and CDR2 YDEGEE come from the germline V gene. V gave up 5 bases and J gave up 4 bases, with 18 bases separating them. CDR3 size: 15 residues. CDR3 region: CASRSGGGLGYGYTF. Written as DNA, the CDR3 is TGTGCCAGCAGGTCAGGCGGGGGACTTGGCTATGGCTACACCTTC.

The chain has TRBV30 and TRBJ1-5; D is possibly TRBD1 (6 bases). This CDR3 contains 14 residues. Germline V gene data show CDR1 as GTSNPN and CDR2 as SVGIG (reference sequence). V was trimmed by 4 bases and J by 1 base, leaving 11 bases between them. CDR3 sequence (DNA): TGTGCCTGGAACAGCGGGGGCAGCAATCAGCCCCAGCATTTT. It yields the protein CAWNSGGSNQPQHF. Combining the CDR3 with reference TRBV30 and TRBJ1-5 gives the whole variable domain SQTIHQWPATLVQPVGSPLSLECTVEGTSNPNLYWYRQAAGRGLQLLFYSVGIGQISSEVPQNLSASRPQDRQFILSSKKLLLSDSGFYLCAWNSGGSNQPQHFGDGTRLSIL.